The source of this T cell receptor (beta chain) is a study of cytomegalovirus exposure and HLA in healthy donors. Amplification used 60 Vbeta primers and 13 Jbeta primers. Only in-frame clones appear in the TCRdb table, and some are missing; sequencing was by immunoSEQ multiplex PCR. The sample holds approximately 170,000 clones; 60% to 85% are singletons and the top ten take approximately 7%. The sequence derives from a male donor in good health and CMV-seropositive. Sample: PBMCs.

The CDR3 sequence is CASRNLGSGPPIYEQYF. The CDR3 bases are TGTGCCAGCCGAAACCTAGGATCAGGGCCCCCGATTTACGAGCAGTACTTC. This chain links TRBV28 with TRBJ2-7, with D maybe TRBD1 (5 bases). Germline V CDR1 and CDR2: MDHEN, SYDVKM. V was pared by 8 bases and J by 4 bases, with 27 bases between. The CDR3 has 17 amino acids.